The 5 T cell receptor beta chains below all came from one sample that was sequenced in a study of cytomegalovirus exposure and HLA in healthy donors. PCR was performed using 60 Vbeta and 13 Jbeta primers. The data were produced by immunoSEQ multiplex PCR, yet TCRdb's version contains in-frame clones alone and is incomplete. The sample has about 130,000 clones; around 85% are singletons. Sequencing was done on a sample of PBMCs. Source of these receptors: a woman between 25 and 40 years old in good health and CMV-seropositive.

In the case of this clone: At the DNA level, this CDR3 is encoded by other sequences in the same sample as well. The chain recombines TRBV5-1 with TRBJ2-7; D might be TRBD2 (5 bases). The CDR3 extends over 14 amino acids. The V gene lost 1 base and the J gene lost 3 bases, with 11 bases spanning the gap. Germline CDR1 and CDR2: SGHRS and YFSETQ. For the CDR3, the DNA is TGCGCCAGCAGCTTGAGAGGCGGGCTCTACGAGCAGTACTTC. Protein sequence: CASSLRGGLYEQYF.

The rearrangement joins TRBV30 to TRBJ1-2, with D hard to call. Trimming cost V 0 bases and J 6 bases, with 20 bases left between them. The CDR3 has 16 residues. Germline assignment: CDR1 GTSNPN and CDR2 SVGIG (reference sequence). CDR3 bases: TGTGCCTGGAGTGTACGCGGGGTGTCGATGGGTGATGGCTACACCTTC. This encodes CAWSVRGVSMGDGYTF.

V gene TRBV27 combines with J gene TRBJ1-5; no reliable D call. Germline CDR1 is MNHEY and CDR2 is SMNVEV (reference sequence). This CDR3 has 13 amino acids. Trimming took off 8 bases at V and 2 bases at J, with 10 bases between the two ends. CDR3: CASGLLRNQPQHF. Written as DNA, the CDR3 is TGTGCCAGCGGGCTGTTGCGCAATCAGCCCCAGCATTTT.

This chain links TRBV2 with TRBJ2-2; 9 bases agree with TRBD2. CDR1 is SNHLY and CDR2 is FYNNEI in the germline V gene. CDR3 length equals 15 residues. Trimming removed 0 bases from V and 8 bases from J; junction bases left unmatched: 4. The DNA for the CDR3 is TGTGCCAGCAGTGAAGCGGTAGCGGGAGTTGGGGAGCTGTTTTTT. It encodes CASSEAVAGVGELFF.

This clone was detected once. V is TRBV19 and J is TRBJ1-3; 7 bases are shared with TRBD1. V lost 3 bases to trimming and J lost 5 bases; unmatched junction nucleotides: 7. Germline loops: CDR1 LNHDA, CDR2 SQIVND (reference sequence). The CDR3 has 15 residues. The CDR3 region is CASSIGGGERNTIYF. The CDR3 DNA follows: TGTGCCAGTAGTATCGGAGGGGGCGAGAGAAACACCATATATTTT. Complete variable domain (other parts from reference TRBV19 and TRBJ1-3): DGGITQSPKYLFRKEGQNVTLSCEQNLNHDAMYWYRQDPGQGLRLIYYSQIVNDFQKGDIAEGYSVSREKKESFPLTVTSAQKNPTAFYLCASSIGGGERNTIYFGEGSWLTVV.